The clone carrying this T cell receptor (beta chain) was recorded once. The sample comes from a study of blood T cells in healthy people across ages. With a J-beta primer mix and a sample-barcoded 5' primer, a second PCR ran about 7 to 12 cycles. Via MiXCR, TCRdb re-called the 5' RACE reads, giving one row per CDR3 protein. Of about 650,000 distinct CDR3 sequences in the sample, around 50% were seen once. The germline V gene has CDR1 SGHVS and CDR2 FNYEAQ. The CDR3 sequence is 14 residues long. Trimming pared 10 bases from V and 2 bases from J, leaving 16 bases between. Specimen: blood. The origin of this receptor is a woman of 80 years or more in good health. The rearrangement uses TRBV7-6 and TRBJ2-3; no definite D call. In DNA form, the CDR3 reads TGTGCCACCCCGCAAGACACCCACACAGATACGCAGTATTTT. Encoded protein: CATPQDTHTDTQYF.